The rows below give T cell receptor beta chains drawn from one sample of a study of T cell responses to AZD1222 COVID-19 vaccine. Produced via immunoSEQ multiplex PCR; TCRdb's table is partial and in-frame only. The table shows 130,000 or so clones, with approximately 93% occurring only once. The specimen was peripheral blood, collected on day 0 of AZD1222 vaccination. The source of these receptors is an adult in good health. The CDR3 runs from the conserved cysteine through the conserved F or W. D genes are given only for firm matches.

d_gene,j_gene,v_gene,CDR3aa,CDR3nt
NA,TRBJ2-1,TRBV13,CASRVGGVRWNEQFF,TGTGCCAGCAGGGTTGGAGGGGTTCGGTGGAATGAGCAGTTCTTC
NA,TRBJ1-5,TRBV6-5,CASSYGGVGGNQPQHF,TGTGCCAGCAGTTACGGCGGAGTTGGTGGCAATCAGCCCCAGCATTTT
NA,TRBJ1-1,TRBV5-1,CASSLAGIAEAFF,TGCGCCAGCAGCTTGGCGGGGATCGCTGAAGCTTTCTTT
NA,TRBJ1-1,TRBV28,CASSLEAEKNTEAFF,TGTGCCAGCAGTTTAGAGGCAGAAAAGAACACTGAAGCTTTCTTT
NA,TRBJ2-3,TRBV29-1,CSVGLITDTQYF,TGCAGCGTTGGACTAATCACAGATACGCAGTATTTT
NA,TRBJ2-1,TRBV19,CASSGQGYNEQFF,TGTGCCAGTAGCGGCCAGGGCTACAATGAGCAGTTCTTC
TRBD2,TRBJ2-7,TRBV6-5,CASSYLSGSSYEQYF,TGTGCCAGCAGTTACTTAAGCGGGAGCTCCTACGAGCAGTACTTC
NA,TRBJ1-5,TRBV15,CATSRERGNQPQHF,TGTGCCACCAGCAGAGAAAGAGGCAATCAGCCCCAGCATTTT
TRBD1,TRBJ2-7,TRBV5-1,CASSFGQGPTYEQYF,TGCGCCAGCAGCTTCGGACAGGGTCCCACCTACGAGCAGTACTTC
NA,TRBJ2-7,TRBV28,CASSLYQGTYEQYF,TGTGCCAGCAGTCTATATCAGGGTACCTACGAGCAGTACTTC
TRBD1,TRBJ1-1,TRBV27,CASRPLQGLENTEAFF,TGTGCCAGCAGACCATTACAGGGGTTAGAGAACACTGAAGCTTTCTTT
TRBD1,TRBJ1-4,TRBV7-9,CASSLPPGQGADGEKLFF,TGTGCCAGCAGCTTACCCCCGGGACAGGGGGCTGACGGTGAAAAACTGTTTTTT
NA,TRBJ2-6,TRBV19,CASSIDRGQGKAGANVLTF,TGTGCCAGTAGTATAGATCGAGGTCAGGGCAAGGCTGGGGCCAACGTCCTGACTTTC
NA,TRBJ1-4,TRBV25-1,CASSQGVSPGREKLFF,TGTGCCAGCAGTCAAGGGGTCTCTCCTGGTAGGGAAAAACTGTTTTTT
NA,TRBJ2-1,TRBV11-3,CASSLGQVYNEQFF,TGTGCCAGCAGCTTAGGACAGGTCTACAATGAGCAGTTCTTC
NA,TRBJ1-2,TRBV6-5,CASSLQENYGYTF,TGTGCCAGCAGCTTACAGGAAAACTATGGCTACACCTTC
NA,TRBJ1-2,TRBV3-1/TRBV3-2,CASSQIYRDYGYTF,TGTGCCAGCAGCCAAATATACAGGGACTATGGCTACACCTTC
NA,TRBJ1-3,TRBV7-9,CASSLAGTGPNTIYF,TGTGCCAGCAGCTTAGCGGGAACAGGACCAAACACCATATATTTT
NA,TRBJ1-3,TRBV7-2,CASSLRGTGNTIYF,TGTGCCAGCAGCTTAAGGGGCACTGGAAACACCATATATTTT
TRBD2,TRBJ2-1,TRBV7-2,CASSSGRVYNEQFF,TGTGCCAGCAGCAGCGGGAGAGTATACAATGAGCAGTTCTTC
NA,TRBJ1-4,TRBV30,CAWRGANEKLFF,TGTGCCTGGAGAGGAGCTAATGAAAAACTGTTTTTT